The table lists the clone carrying this TCR beta chain with many counts. Time point in this sample: patch test 1, 2 weeks after DPC sensitization. Indicated treatment: therapeutic diphenylcyclopropenone sensitization with weekly scalp DPC. The sample is drawn from a study of human T cells and chemical hapten exposure. A single record per CDR3 protein comes from TCRdb applying MiXCR to the RACE reads. The sample contains about 100,000 distinct CDR3 sequences, under 12% of which appear only once. V was cut by 4 bases and J by 8 bases, with 11 bases left in between. CDR1 and CDR2 from the germline V gene are LGHDT and YNNKEL (reference sequence). This CDR3 spans 12 amino acids.

The sample here was whole blood, taken in connection with sensitization to the hapten diphenylcyclopropenone (DPC). The sequence came from a man in his forties with alopecia areata. Some clones in this sample may be carry-over from other donors' samples. The gene calls are TRBV3-1 and TRBJ1-2; D remains ambiguous. The CDR3 sequence is CASSRGREGYTF. The CDR3 DNA reads TGTGCCAGCAGCCGAGGACGGGAAGGCTACACCTTC.